This T cell receptor beta chain was sequenced in a study of blood T cell repertoires in COVID-19. Study in general: Samples of COVID-19 (acute and convalescent) were obtained from the United States, Italy and Spain. T cells, B-cell-depleted T cells, or PBMCs supplied cDNA or gDNA.

TCRdb's table, derived via immunoSEQ multiplex PCR, lists solely in-frame clones and lacks some. The sample yields approximately 390,000 clones, roughly 90% seen once. Germline values: CDR1 SNHLY, CDR2 FYNNEI. This CDR3 contains 15 residues. Deletions cut 6 bases from V and 3 bases from J, with 14 bases between. The source is a man aged 18 to 30 with active or convalescent COVID-19. Sequencing was done on a sample of peripheral blood. V usage is TRBV2 and J usage is TRBJ1-4; maybe TRBD1 (6 bases). The CDR3, as DNA: TGTGCCAGCAGCTCCTGGACAGCCTCTAATGAAAAACTGTTTTTT. Protein sequence: CASSSWTASNEKLFF. The complete variable domain, with remaining parts taken from reference TRBV2 and TRBJ1-4, reads EPEVTQTPSHQVTQMGQEVILRCVPISNHLYFYWYRQILGQKVEFLVSFYNNEISEKSEIFDDQFSVERPDGSNFTLKIRSTKLEDSAMYFCASSSWTASNEKLFFGSGTQLSVL.